The rows below give T cell receptor beta chains drawn from one sample of a study of blood T cell repertoires in COVID-19. Sequencing was performed with immunoSEQ multiplex PCR; in TCRdb, only in-frame clones are kept and a portion is missing. Of around 50,000 clones listed, less than 85% are singletons. The sequenced sample was peripheral blood. These receptors were collected from a human donor in a cohort sampled during active COVID-19. Both conserved end residues are part of each CDR3.

cdr3_aa j_call v_call
CASSLGQGARGYTF TRBJ1-2 TRBV5-6
CASSPRLAGPGETQYF TRBJ2-5 TRBV18
CASSPRGLPTDTQYF TRBJ2-3 TRBV28
CASSQSPGDRGDEQYF TRBJ2-7 TRBV4-1
CASSYRGPNTEAFF TRBJ1-1 TRBV6-6
CASSFERVGQEAFF TRBJ1-1 TRBV5-6
CASSRDTEAFF TRBJ1-1 TRBV6-5
CASSYKGAYEQYF TRBJ2-7 TRBV7-2
CASSLSLRLAKNIQYF TRBJ2-4 TRBV27
CASSDRVDSPLHF TRBJ1-6 TRBV19
CASSPGTSGGVGFF TRBJ2-1 TRBV9
CASSIPGQDYGYTF TRBJ1-2 TRBV19
CASSRGQGREETQYF TRBJ2-5 TRBV7-9
CASSPGQTTGELFF TRBJ2-2 TRBV4-1
CASSLLAGSYEQYF TRBJ2-7 TRBV6-2/TRBV6-3
CSAKRRQTQYF TRBJ2-5 TRBV20-1
CASSLSPGNTEAFF TRBJ1-1 TRBV7-2
CASSYSAGGTKEQFF TRBJ2-1 TRBV6-5
CSASGTAGVNTEAFF TRBJ1-1 TRBV20-1
CASSVGNLGDYEQYF TRBJ2-7 TRBV9
CASSRPGGGTDTQYF TRBJ2-3 TRBV6-5
CASSTGQGKGIQETQYF TRBJ2-5 TRBV9
CSAPDSYGYTF TRBJ1-2 TRBV20-1
CATSFGLAGAGFTDTQYF TRBJ2-3 TRBV15
CASSREASGNTGELFF TRBJ2-2 TRBV5-6
CASSLDPFGQETQYF TRBJ2-5 TRBV7-2
CATSRGGSYQETQYF TRBJ2-5 TRBV6-6
CATSDSPARQGVNQPQHF TRBJ1-5 TRBV24-1
CASSFLGGAESYNEQFF TRBJ2-1 TRBV5-6
CASSLGAGEGYEQYF TRBJ2-7 TRBV5-6
CASSLDRANEKLFF TRBJ1-4 TRBV5-1
CASSEGMGASSGNTIYF TRBJ1-3 TRBV5-5
CASSLLGARETQYF TRBJ2-5 TRBV28
CSVQGVRGYTF TRBJ1-2 TRBV29-1
CAWSGQEIYGYTF TRBJ1-2 TRBV30
CASSPVVTSGQETQYF TRBJ2-5 TRBV7-8
CASSQEQGYYGYTF TRBJ1-2 TRBV4-1
CASSAHLSSYNSPLHF TRBJ1-6 TRBV9
CAISETGTGSTDTQYF TRBJ2-3 TRBV10-3
CASSIVGGGKNSPLHF TRBJ1-6 TRBV19
CASSLRGRGGEKLFF TRBJ1-4 TRBV7-3
CASSSRDSNEKLFF TRBJ1-4 TRBV7-9
CASSYGAAYEQYF TRBJ2-7 TRBV6-5
CASSSTPSVGGGSNYGYTF TRBJ1-2 TRBV7-6
CASSTGQTATNEKLFF TRBJ1-4 TRBV5-1
CASSPKGYNEQFF TRBJ2-1 TRBV5-4
CAWSVGTGPNYGYTF TRBJ1-2 TRBV30
CASARAEGSTGELFF TRBJ2-2 TRBV9
CASSYLTGKEYGYTF TRBJ1-2 TRBV6-6
CAWTSLGQAKETQYF TRBJ2-5 TRBV30
CASSTISGTGPLTLQSEQFF TRBJ2-1 TRBV19
CASSPGQGATYGYTF TRBJ1-2 TRBV7-2
CASSLGRTGRGAGELFF TRBJ2-2 TRBV5-6
CASSYYLPGTRHEQFF TRBJ2-1 TRBV6-5
CASSPLNYGYTF TRBJ1-2 TRBV12-3/TRBV12-4